This T cell receptor (beta chain) originates from a study of blood T cells in healthy people across ages. With V trimmed by 4 bases and J by 5 bases, 9 bases remained unmatched. The germline CDR1 and CDR2 sequences are LGHNA and YSLEER. This CDR3 contains 15 residues. Alongside a J-beta primer mix, a sample-barcoded 5' primer served in a second PCR lasting roughly 6 to 11 cycles. The template-switch adaptor was a 5' adaptor with 12 random nucleotides. It tagged each cDNA molecule. Via MiXCR, TCRdb re-called the 5' RACE reads, giving one row per CDR3 protein. The sample has almost 1 million distinct CDR3 sequences, around 54% seen once.

The chain couples TRBV4-3 to TRBJ2-5; TRBD1 agrees at 8 bases. Sequencing input: blood. The sequence came from an older woman in good health. The CDR3 loop reads CASSLQSRGQETQYF. The CDR3 region has the DNA TGCGCCAGCAGCCTCCAATCCAGGGGGCAGGAGACCCAGTACTTC.